One sample yielded the 22 T cell receptor beta chains listed below, sequenced in a study of blood T cell repertoires in COVID-19. Generated by immunoSEQ multiplex PCR, the TCRdb table keeps only in-frame clones and is missing some. The sample records some 38,000 clones, over 80% being singletons. The material sequenced was peripheral blood. The receptors derive from a man aged 50 to 59 with active COVID-19.

The V gene is TRBV2, the J gene TRBJ1-2; D remains unclear. The CDR3 consists of 17 residues. V lost 4 bases and J lost 2, with 20 bases in between. The germline CDR1 and CDR2 sequences are SNHLY and FYNNEI. CDR3 region: CASSAPFEGRRNYGYTF. DNA for the CDR3: TGTGCCAGCAGTGCCCCCTTCGAAGGGAGAAGGAACTATGGCTACACCTTC.

This chain joins TRBV15 and TRBJ1-4; 10 positions match TRBD1. The V gene end was trimmed by 3 bases and the J gene end by 5 bases; junction bases not matched to a gene: 3. The CDR3 runs to 15 residues. The germline CDR1 and CDR2 sequences are LNHNV and YYDKDF (reference sequence). As DNA, the CDR3 is TGTGCCACCAGCAGGCCGGGACAGGGGAATGAAAAACTGTTTTTT. Amino acids: CATSRPGQGNEKLFF.

The chain has TRBV5-4 and TRBJ1-4, with TRBD1 matching over 9 bases. Germline V gene sequence: CDR1 SGHNT, CDR2 YYREEE (reference sequence). The CDR3 has 15 amino acids. J gave up 5 bases and V 3 bases, and 5 bases lay outside the gene matches. CDR3 residues: CASSWGQGKNEKLFF. The CDR3 nucleotides read TGTGCCAGCAGCTGGGGACAGGGAAAAAATGAAAAACTGTTTTTT.

The chain joins TRBV7-2 to TRBJ2-5; possible D gene TRBD1, 5 bases. Trimming stripped 3 bases from V and 5 bases from J, with 13 bases between. Germline V lookup: CDR1 SGHTA, CDR2 FQGNSA. The CDR3 length is 14 residues. Here the CDR3 reads CASSFDQGRETQYF. Written as DNA, the CDR3 is TGTGCCAGCAGCTTCGATCAGGGTAGGGAGACCCAGTACTTC.

This clone was observed a few times. This chain joins TRBV27 and TRBJ1-5; 8 nucleotides line up with TRBD1. This CDR3 has 14 amino acids. J was trimmed by 6 bases and V by 4 bases; bases with no gene match: 5. Germline V gene data show CDR1 as MNHEY and CDR2 as SMNVEV (reference sequence). The CDR3 region is CASSSRQGRQPQHF. CDR3 DNA: TGTGCCAGCAGTTCAAGACAGGGGCGTCAGCCCCAGCATTTT.

This chain links TRBV6-5 with TRBJ1-1; D gene ambiguous. V shed 4 bases and J shed 1 base, with 7 bases lying between them. CDR1 and CDR2 from the germline V gene are MNHEY and SVGAGI. This CDR3 is built from 13 residues. The CDR3 loop reads CASSSPRNTEAFF. CDR3 coding DNA: TGTGCCAGCAGTTCTCCGAGGAACACTGAAGCTTTCTTT.

J is TRBJ1-2 and V is TRBV15, with TRBD1 matching 12 bases. The trim removed 3 bases at V and 4 bases at J, leaving 9 bases unmatched. The CDR3 is 17 residues long. Per germline, CDR1 LNHNV and CDR2 YYDKDF (reference sequence). CDR3 DNA: TGTGCCACCAGCAGGGGACAGGGGGCGCGTTCAGGCTATGGCTACACCTTC. Translated: CATSRGQGARSGYGYTF.

This chain links TRBV14 with TRBJ2-7; D ambiguous. Germline CDR1 reads SGHDN; CDR2 reads FVKESK. There are 12 residues in the CDR3. Trimming pared 0 bases from V and 9 bases from J, leaving 9 bases between. The CDR3 DNA follows: TGTGCCAGCAGCCAAGATCGAACGGGGCAGTACTTC. Amino acid sequence: CASSQDRTGQYF.

The V and J genes are TRBV6-2 or TRBV6-3 and TRBJ2-6; 8 bases are shared with TRBD1. V was clipped by 1 base and J by 2 bases; unmatched bases: 10. This CDR3 has 19 residues. The germline gives CDR1 MNHEY, CDR2 SVGEGT. The CDR3 here is CASSYWLGRGRTGANVLTF. The CDR3 coding sequence is TGTGCCAGCAGTTACTGGTTGGGCAGGGGGCGCACTGGGGCCAACGTCCTGACTTTC.

The CDR3, as DNA: TGTGCCAGCAGTCCCGTCCGGGGGGATACTGAAGCTTTCTTT. As protein: CASSPVRGDTEAFF. The chain has TRBV6-2 or TRBV6-3 and TRBJ1-1; tentative D call: TRBD1 (5 bases). The CDR3 contains 14 residues. Germline CDR1 and CDR2: MNHEY and SVGEGT. V gave up 5 bases and J gave up 5 bases, with 15 bases separating them.

This chain connects TRBV2 to TRBJ1-5, with 7 bases fitting TRBD1. Germline CDR1 and CDR2: SNHLY and FYNNEI. J was trimmed by 4 bases and V by 4 bases; bases with no gene match: 4. The length of the CDR3 is 14 residues. The CDR3 bases are TGTGCCAGCAGTGGAGGGGACAGTAATCAGCCCCAGCATTTT. Amino acid sequence: CASSGGDSNQPQHF.

This clone has only one observation. The V gene is TRBV27, the J gene TRBJ2-7; 8 positions match TRBD2. The CDR3 spans 14 residues. Trimming took 2 bases from V and 7 from J; bases not matched to a gene: 7. CDR1 is MNHEY and CDR2 is SMNVEV in the germline V gene (reference sequence). The DNA for the CDR3 is TGTGCCAGCAGTTTAGGAGGACTAGCCATAGAGCAGTACTTC. It encodes CASSLGGLAIEQYF.

The chain couples TRBV9 to TRBJ1-1; TRBD1 agrees at 8 bases. The CDR3 runs to 12 residues. V shed 4 bases and J 9 bases; nucleotides not matched to a gene: 5. The germline CDR1 and CDR2 sequences are SGDLS and YYNGEE. CDR3 region: CASSRGQGQAFF. CDR3 bases: TGTGCCAGCAGCAGAGGACAGGGCCAAGCTTTCTTT.

The V call is TRBV20-1, the J call TRBJ1-2, with 9 nucleotides matching TRBD1. CDR3 length equals 14 residues. Unmatched junction bases numbered 14, after V lost 3 bases and J lost 12 bases. The germline V gene has CDR1 DFQATT and CDR2 SNEGSKA (reference sequence). The DNA for the CDR3 is TGCAGTGCTAGTCCGGGACAGGGCCTAGCTGGTCACACCTTC. Translating gives CSASPGQGLAGHTF.

CDR3 in DNA: TGCGCCAGCAGCTTTGAAGGGGGCGCCTACGAGCAGTACTTC. This encodes CASSFEGGAYEQYF. The chain recombines TRBV5-1 with TRBJ2-7; 7 bases align to TRBD1. Germline assignment: CDR1 SGHRS and CDR2 YFSETQ. CDR3 length: 14 amino acids. With 2 bases clipped from V and 2 bases from J, the junction kept 4 bases outside the gene matches.

This clone has a single count. The V call is TRBV28, the J call TRBJ1-5; 7 bases fit TRBD1. Germline loops: CDR1 MDHEN, CDR2 SYDVKM. The CDR3 runs 19 residues. The ends lost 4 bases at V and 0 bases at J; junction bases unmatched: 15. This chain's CDR3 is CASSSPGTATELSNQPQHF. The DNA for the CDR3 is TGTGCCAGCAGTTCACCAGGGACAGCTACAGAACTTAGCAATCAGCCCCAGCATTTT. Supplemented by reference TRBV28 and TRBJ1-5, the full variable domain reads DVKVTQSSRYLVKRTGEKVFLECVQDMDHENMFWYRQDPGLGLRLIYFSYDVKMKEKGDIPEGYSVSREKKERFSLILESASTNQTSMYLCASSSPGTATELSNQPQHFGDGTRLSIL.

This clone showed up just once. V gene TRBV14 combines with J gene TRBJ2-2, with D perhaps matching TRBD1 (7 bases). The germline V gene has CDR1 SGHDN and CDR2 FVKESK. The CDR3 runs 13 residues. V was shortened by 8 bases and J by 4 bases, with 11 bases between the two germline ends. Here the CDR3 DNA reads TGTGCCAGCGGAGGGGGCCCCACCGGGGAGCTGTTTTTT. It yields the protein CASGGGPTGELFF.

This clone was found once. CDR3 sequence: CASSLPQGLSGYTF. The CDR3 coding sequence is TGTGCCAGCAGCTTACCGCAGGGACTCTCTGGCTACACCTTC. The chain employs TRBV13 and TRBJ1-2; perhaps TRBD1 as D (5 bases). Germline lookup yields CDR1 PRHDT and CDR2 FYEKMQ (reference sequence). This CDR3 comprises 14 residues. Trimming shortened V by 2 bases and J by 7 bases, and 14 bases separated the two germline ends.

This rearrangement joins TRBV9 to TRBJ2-5; D ambiguous. The CDR3 runs 14 residues. Germline V gene sequence: CDR1 SGDLS, CDR2 YYNGEE. V was clipped by 0 bases and J by 3 bases, with 9 bases between them. CDR3 sequence (DNA): TGTGCCAGCAGCGTAGGGGCACCTGAAGAGACCCAGTACTTC. Its protein product is CASSVGAPEETQYF.

This clone has a handful of counts. The rearrangement joins TRBV5-1 to TRBJ1-1; D is unresolved. Germline values: CDR1 SGHRS, CDR2 YFSETQ. Trimming shortened V by 4 bases and J by 0 bases, and 10 bases separated the two germline ends. This CDR3 has 14 residues. This CDR3 reads CASSEAALNTEAFF. CDR3 DNA sequence: TGCGCCAGCAGCGAGGCAGCATTGAACACTGAAGCTTTCTTT.

Comments on this clone: This CDR3 is missing its conserved last phenylalanine or tryptophan, likely due to a read error. The limits of the CDR3 on the DNA are not certain, so only TCRdb's listed CDR3 is given. This chain's CDR3 is CATSIRTGLDL. J is TRBJ2-7 and V is TRBV15; TRBD1 reflects the table's D call only, with no check against the DNA. Looked up from germline, CDR1 is LNHNV and CDR2 is YYDKDF (reference sequence). The CDR3 spans 11 residues, counting both ends.

The chain employs TRBV9 and TRBJ2-3; 10 bases are shared with TRBD2. The CDR3 loop spans 18 amino acids. Looked up from germline, CDR1 is SGDLS and CDR2 is YYNGEE. After removal of 0 bases from V and 5 bases from J, the junction contained 12 bases not matched to a gene. As DNA, the CDR3 is TGTGCCAGCAGCGTAGATACGCGTAGCGGGGGGCGAGGAGATACGCAGTATTTT. Translated, it gives CASSVDTRSGGRGDTQYF. Using reference TRBV9 and TRBJ2-3 for the parts outside the CDR3, the full variable domain is DSGVTQTPKHLITATGQRVTLRCSPRSGDLSVYWYQQSLDQGLQFLIQYYNGEERAKGNILERFSAQQFPDLHSELNLSSLELGDSALYFCASSVDTRSGGRGDTQYFGPGTRLTVL.